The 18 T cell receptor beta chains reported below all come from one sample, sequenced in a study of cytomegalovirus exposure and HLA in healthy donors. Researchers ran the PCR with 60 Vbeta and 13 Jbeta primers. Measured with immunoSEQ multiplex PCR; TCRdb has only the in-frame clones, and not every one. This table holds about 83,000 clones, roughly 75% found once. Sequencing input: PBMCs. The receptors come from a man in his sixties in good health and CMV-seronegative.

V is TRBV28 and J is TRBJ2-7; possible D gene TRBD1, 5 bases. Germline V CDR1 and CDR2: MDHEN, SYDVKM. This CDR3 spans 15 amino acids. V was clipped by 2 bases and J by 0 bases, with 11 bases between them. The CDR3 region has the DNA TGTGCCAGCAGTTTAGCGGCAGGGCGCTCCTACGAGCAGTACTTC. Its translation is CASSLAAGRSYEQYF.

CDR3 in amino acids: CASSLEIVESQETQYF. The CDR3 DNA is TGTGCCAGCAGCTTGGAAATAGTAGAGAGCCAAGAGACCCAGTACTTC. The V gene is TRBV5-8, the J gene TRBJ2-5, with D unresolved. This CDR3 has 16 amino acids. Germline V gene sequence: CDR1 SGHTS, CDR2 YDEGEE. Deletions cut 0 bases from V and 1 base from J, with 13 bases between.

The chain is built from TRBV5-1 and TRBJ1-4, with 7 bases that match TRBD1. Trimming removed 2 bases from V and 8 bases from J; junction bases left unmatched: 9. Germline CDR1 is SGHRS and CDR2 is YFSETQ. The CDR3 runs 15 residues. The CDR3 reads CASSFTGTAYEKLFF. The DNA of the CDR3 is TGCGCCAGCAGCTTTACCGGGACAGCTTACGAAAAACTGTTTTTT.

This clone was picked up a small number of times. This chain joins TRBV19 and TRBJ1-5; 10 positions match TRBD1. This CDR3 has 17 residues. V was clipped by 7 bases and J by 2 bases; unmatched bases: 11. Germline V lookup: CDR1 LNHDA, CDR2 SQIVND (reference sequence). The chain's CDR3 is CASKEWLGTGGNQPQHF. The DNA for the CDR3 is TGTGCCAGTAAAGAGTGGTTAGGGACAGGGGGCAATCAGCCCCAGCATTTT.

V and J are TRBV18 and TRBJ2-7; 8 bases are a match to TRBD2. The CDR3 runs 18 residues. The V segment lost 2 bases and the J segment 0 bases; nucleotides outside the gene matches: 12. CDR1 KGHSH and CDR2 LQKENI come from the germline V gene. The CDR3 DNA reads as TGTGCCAGCTCACCATCGTTTGCGGGGGGCTTTAGCTCCTACGAGCAGTACTTC. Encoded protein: CASSPSFAGGFSSYEQYF.

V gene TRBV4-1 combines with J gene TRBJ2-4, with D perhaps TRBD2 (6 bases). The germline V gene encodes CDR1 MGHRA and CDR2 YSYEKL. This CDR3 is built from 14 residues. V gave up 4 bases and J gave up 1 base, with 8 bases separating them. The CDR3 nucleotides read TGCGCCAGCAGCCTTGGGGGGGCCAAAAACATTCAGTACTTC. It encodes CASSLGGAKNIQYF.

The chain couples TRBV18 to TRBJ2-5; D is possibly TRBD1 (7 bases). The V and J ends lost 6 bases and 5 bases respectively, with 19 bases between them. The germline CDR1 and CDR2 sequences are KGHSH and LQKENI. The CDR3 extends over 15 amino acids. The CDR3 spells CASSALPQGRETQYF. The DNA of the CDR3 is TGTGCCAGCTCCGCTCTCCCACAGGGGAGGGAGACCCAGTACTTC.

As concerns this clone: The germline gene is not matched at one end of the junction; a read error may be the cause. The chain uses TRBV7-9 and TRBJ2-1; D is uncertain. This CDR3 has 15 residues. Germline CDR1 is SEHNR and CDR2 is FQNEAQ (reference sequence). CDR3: CSSTPRSSTYNEQFF. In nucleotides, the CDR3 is TGTTCCAGCACCCCTAGGTCATCAACCTACAATGAGCAGTTCTTC.

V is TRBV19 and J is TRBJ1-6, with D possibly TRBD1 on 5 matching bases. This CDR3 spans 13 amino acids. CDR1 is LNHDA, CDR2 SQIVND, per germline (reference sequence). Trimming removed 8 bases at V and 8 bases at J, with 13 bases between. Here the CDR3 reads CASCQGLYSPLHF. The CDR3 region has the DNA TGTGCCAGTTGTCAGGGACTTTATTCACCCCTCCACTTT.

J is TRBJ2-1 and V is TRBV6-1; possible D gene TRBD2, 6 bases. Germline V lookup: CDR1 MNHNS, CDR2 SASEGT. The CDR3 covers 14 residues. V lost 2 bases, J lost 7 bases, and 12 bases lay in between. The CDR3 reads CASSELARVNEQFF. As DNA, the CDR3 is TGTGCCAGCAGTGAACTAGCGCGGGTGAATGAGCAGTTCTTC.

Here the CDR3 reads CASSGDTFNEQFF. The CDR3 DNA follows: TGTGCCAGCAGCGGCGACACTTTCAATGAGCAGTTCTTC. The J gene is TRBJ2-1, the V gene TRBV9; no reliable D call. CDR1 is SGDLS, CDR2 YYNGEE, per germline. V was cut by 3 bases and J by 6 bases, with 10 bases left in between. The CDR3 runs 13 residues.

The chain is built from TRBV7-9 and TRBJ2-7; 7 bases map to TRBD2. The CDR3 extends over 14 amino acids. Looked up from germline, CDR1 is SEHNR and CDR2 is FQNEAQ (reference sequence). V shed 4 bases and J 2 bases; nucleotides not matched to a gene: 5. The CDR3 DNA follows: TGTGCCAGCAGCTGGGGAGGGGTGGCCTACGAGCAGTACTTC. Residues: CASSWGGVAYEQYF.

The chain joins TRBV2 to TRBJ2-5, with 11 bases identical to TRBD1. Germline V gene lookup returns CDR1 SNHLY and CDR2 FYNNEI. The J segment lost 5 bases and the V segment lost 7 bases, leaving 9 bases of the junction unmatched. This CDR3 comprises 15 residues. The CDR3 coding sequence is TGTGCCAGCACCCTGGACAGGGGGCTGGAGGAGACCCAGTACTTC. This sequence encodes CASTLDRGLEETQYF. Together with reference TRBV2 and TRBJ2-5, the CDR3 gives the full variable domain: EPEVTQTPSHQVTQMGQEVILRCVPISNHLYFYWYRQILGQKVEFLVSFYNNEISEKSEIFDDQFSVERPDGSNFTLKIRSTKLEDSAMYFCASTLDRGLEETQYFGPGTRLLVL.

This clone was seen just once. CDR3 sequence: CASSLGRTGTEAFF. CDR3 nucleotides: TGTGCCAGCAGTCTTGGAAGGACAGGTACTGAAGCTTTCTTT. The chain employs TRBV2 and TRBJ1-1, with 7 positions matching TRBD1. Trimming took 5 bases from V and 5 from J; bases not matched to a gene: 8. CDR1 is SNHLY, CDR2 FYNNEI, per germline. This CDR3 has 14 amino acids. The complete variable domain, with remaining parts taken from reference TRBV2 and TRBJ1-1, reads EPEVTQTPSHQVTQMGQEVILRCVPISNHLYFYWYRQILGQKVEFLVSFYNNEISEKSEIFDDQFSVERPDGSNFTLKIRSTKLEDSAMYFCASSLGRTGTEAFFGQGTRLTVV.

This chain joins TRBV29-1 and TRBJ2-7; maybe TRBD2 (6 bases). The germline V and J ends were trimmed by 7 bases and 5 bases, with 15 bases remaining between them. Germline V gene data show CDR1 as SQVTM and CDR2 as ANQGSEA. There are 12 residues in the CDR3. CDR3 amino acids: CSGGRGVDEQYF. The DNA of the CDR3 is TGCAGCGGCGGGCGGGGAGTGGACGAGCAGTACTTC.

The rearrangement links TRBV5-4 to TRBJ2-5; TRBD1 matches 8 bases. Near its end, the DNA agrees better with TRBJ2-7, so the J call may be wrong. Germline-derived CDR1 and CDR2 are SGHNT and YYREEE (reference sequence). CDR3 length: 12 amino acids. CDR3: CASSATGAEQYF. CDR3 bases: TGTGCCAGCAGCGCGACAGGGGCCGAGCAGTACTTC.

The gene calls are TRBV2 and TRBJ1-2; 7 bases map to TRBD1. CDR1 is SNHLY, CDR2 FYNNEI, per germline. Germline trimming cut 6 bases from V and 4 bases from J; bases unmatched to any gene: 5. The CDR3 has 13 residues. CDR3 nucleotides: TGTGCCAGCAGAGGACAGGATATCTATGGCTACACCTTC. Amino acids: CASRGQDIYGYTF.

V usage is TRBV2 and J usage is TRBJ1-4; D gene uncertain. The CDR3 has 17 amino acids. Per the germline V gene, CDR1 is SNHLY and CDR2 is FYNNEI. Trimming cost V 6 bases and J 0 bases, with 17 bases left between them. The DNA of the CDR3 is TGTGCCAGCAGCGCCGGGCACACGGGAGCAACTAATGAAAAACTGTTTTTT. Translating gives CASSAGHTGATNEKLFF.